The 18 T cell receptor beta chains below all came from one sample that was sequenced in a study of T cell changes during pregnancy in multiple sclerosis. Clones were read by immunoSEQ multiplex PCR, and TCRdb kept only the in-frame ones, dropping some. The sample has tens of thousands of clones, roughly 90% seen once. Sequenced material: peripheral blood, taken in the second trimester of pregnancy. These receptors were taken from a female donor in good health, enrolled as a control in a pregnancy study.

The chain is built from TRBV6-5 and TRBJ2-5, with 9 bases matching TRBD1. In germline, CDR1 is MNHEY, CDR2 SVGAGI. The CDR3 covers 16 residues. Losses at the gene ends were 1 base for V and 4 bases for J; bases not matched to a gene: 7. The CDR3, as DNA: TGTGCCAGCAGTTACTACGCGACAGGGGGGCCAGAGACCCAGTACTTC. Residues: CASSYYATGGPETQYF.

V is TRBV5-1 and J is TRBJ1-3; a weak D match, TRBD1 (6 bases). The length of the CDR3 is 16 residues. Germline V gene lookup returns CDR1 SGHRS and CDR2 YFSETQ. Deletions cut 5 bases from V and 0 bases from J, with 15 bases between. In DNA form, the CDR3 reads TGCGCCAGCAGTCCGGGGGGCGACTACTCTGGAAACACCATATATTTT. Translating it yields CASSPGGDYSGNTIYF.

Only a few counts were recorded for this clone. J is TRBJ1-1 and V is TRBV30; tentatively, D is TRBD1 (6 bases). V lost 0 bases and J 3 bases, leaving 11 bases between the germline ends. The CDR3 spans 14 residues. The germline gives CDR1 GTSNPN, CDR2 SVGIG (reference sequence). CDR3 in DNA: TGTGCCTGGAGTGTAAAAGGGGGTTACACTGAAGCTTTCTTT. It translates to CAWSVKGGYTEAFF.

This chain links TRBV7-2 with TRBJ1-3, with D perhaps matching TRBD1 (6 bases). Trimming removed 5 bases at V and 0 bases at J, with 11 bases between. This CDR3 has 15 residues. Germline CDR1 is SGHTA and CDR2 is FQGNSA. The CDR3 DNA sequence: TGTGCCAGCAGCCGCCAGGGGAACTCTGGAAACACCATATATTTT. It encodes CASSRQGNSGNTIYF.

The chain links TRBV19 to TRBJ2-3, with D possibly TRBD1 on 5 matching bases. There are 14 residues in the CDR3. Trimming removed 8 bases from V and 7 bases from J, with 19 bases in between. The germline V gene encodes CDR1 LNHDA and CDR2 SQIVND (reference sequence). The CDR3: CASRTSPDSHTQYF. CDR3 coding DNA: TGTGCCAGTCGTACCAGTCCCGACAGCCATACGCAGTATTTT.

The rearrangement links TRBV29-1 to TRBJ2-1; D possibly corresponds to TRBD1 (5 bases). Germline V gives CDR1 SQVTM, CDR2 ANQGSEA. The CDR3 runs to 12 residues. The V and J ends lost 3 bases and 4 bases respectively, with 7 bases between them. CDR3 coding DNA: TGCAGCGTTGACAGGGCGTACAATGAGCAGTTCTTC. Its translation is CSVDRAYNEQFF.

V usage is TRBV29-1 and J usage is TRBJ1-2, with 8 bases matching TRBD1. J was trimmed by 4 bases and V by 8 bases; bases with no gene match: 6. The germline CDR1 and CDR2 sequences are SQVTM and ANQGSEA. The CDR3 runs 12 residues. This chain's CDR3 is CSTVTGGYGYTF. The CDR3 nucleotides are TGCAGCACGGTTACAGGGGGCTATGGCTACACCTTC.

V usage is TRBV29-1 and J usage is TRBJ2-2, with 9 bases aligning to TRBD1. Germline lookup yields CDR1 SQVTM and CDR2 ANQGSEA. The CDR3 loop spans 13 amino acids. The CDR3 loop is CGCATGGSGELFF. The DNA for the CDR3 is TGCGGATGTGCGACAGGGGGGTCCGGGGAGCTGTTTTTT.

The gene calls are TRBV7-2 and TRBJ1-1, with 7 bases that match TRBD1. V lost 4 bases and J lost 1; bases outside the gene matches: 12. CDR3 length: 17 residues. The germline gives CDR1 SGHTA, CDR2 FQGNSA. CDR3: CASSSPQGERWNTEAFF. Here the CDR3 DNA reads TGTGCCAGCAGCTCGCCTCAGGGGGAGCGGTGGAACACTGAAGCTTTCTTT.

This chain links TRBV9 with TRBJ1-2; D remains ambiguous. Trimming left V 4 bases short and J 4 bases short, with 17 bases between. The germline V gene encodes CDR1 SGDLS and CDR2 YYNGEE. This CDR3 is 15 amino acids long. CDR3 residues: CASSSADGNPYGYTF. For the CDR3, the DNA is TGTGCCAGCAGCTCAGCGGACGGTAATCCCTATGGCTACACCTTC.

This clone has only one observation. V usage is TRBV14 and J usage is TRBJ2-5; tentatively, D is TRBD2 (5 bases). Trimming left V 1 base short and J 5 bases short, with 14 bases between. There are 15 residues in the CDR3. Germline CDR1 SGHDN, CDR2 FVKESK. Here the CDR3 DNA reads TGTGCCAGCAGCCAAGTGGCAGGACTTGGTGAGACCCAGTACTTC. This encodes CASSQVAGLGETQYF.

The count of this clone is one. CDR3: CASSYNLLNSPLHF. DNA of the CDR3: TGTGCCAGCAGTTATAACTTACTGAATTCACCCCTCCACTTT. This sequence joins TRBV6-5 and TRBJ1-6; D unresolved. The CDR3 runs 14 residues. Per the germline V gene, CDR1 is MNHEY and CDR2 is SVGAGI. The V gene lost 3 bases and the J gene lost 7 bases, with 10 bases spanning the gap.

In this sample, this clone turned up a few times. The V call is TRBV6-5, the J call TRBJ2-1; 10 nucleotides match TRBD2. The CDR3 is made up of 13 amino acids. CDR1 is MNHEY and CDR2 is SVGAGI in the germline V gene. Germline trimming cut 6 bases from V and 10 bases from J; bases unmatched to any gene: 6. CDR3 in DNA: TGTGCCAGCAGCGCCCCAGCGGGAGGGGAGCAGTTCTTC. This codes for CASSAPAGGEQFF.

The V gene is TRBV2, the J gene TRBJ2-2, with D possibly matching TRBD2 (7 bases). Deletions cut 9 bases from V and 4 bases from J, with 12 bases between. This CDR3 has 13 amino acids. The germline CDR1 and CDR2 sequences are SNHLY and FYNNEI. The chain's CDR3 is CASGEGVTGELFF. For the CDR3, the DNA is TGTGCCAGTGGGGAGGGGGTCACCGGGGAGCTGTTTTTT.

The chain uses TRBV5-6 and TRBJ2-1; D perhaps matches TRBD2 (5 bases). The CDR3 is 17 amino acids. Germline V lookup: CDR1 SGHDT, CDR2 YYEEEE. V lost 4 bases, J lost 1 base, and 18 bases lay in between. The CDR3 DNA is TGTGCCAGCAGCCTCAGAACCGGAGGTATTTCCTACAATGAGCAGTTCTTC. Its protein product is CASSLRTGGISYNEQFF.

CDR3 amino acids: CAWSKRTADNEQFF. The CDR3 DNA is TGTGCCTGGAGCAAAAGAACAGCTGACAATGAGCAGTTCTTC. The chain carries TRBV30 and TRBJ2-1; D uncertain. Trimming took off 3 bases at V and 5 bases at J, with 14 bases between the two ends. The CDR3 has 14 amino acids. Germline V gene lookup returns CDR1 GTSNPN and CDR2 SVGIG (reference sequence).

The chain is built from TRBV5-4 and TRBJ1-4; TRBD1 aligns across 9 bases. The CDR3 consists of 17 residues. The junction had 11 bases not matched to a gene; V was cut back by 0 bases and J by 8 bases. Germline loops: CDR1 SGHNT, CDR2 YYREEE (reference sequence). This chain's CDR3 is CASSLGGVLGQGEKLFF. CDR3 sequence (DNA): TGTGCCAGCAGCTTGGGAGGTGTGTTGGGACAGGGAGAAAAACTGTTTTTT.

The J gene is TRBJ2-1, the V gene TRBV5-1; D perhaps matches TRBD2 (6 bases). This CDR3 has 15 amino acids. Germline V lookup: CDR1 SGHRS, CDR2 YFSETQ. V gave up 1 base and J gave up 15 bases, with 23 bases separating them. This CDR3 reads CASSLRSGDQFSGFF. For the CDR3, the DNA is TGCGCCAGCAGCTTGCGGTCGGGAGATCAATTCAGCGGGTTCTTC. Based on the CDR3 plus reference TRBV5-1 and TRBJ2-1, the full variable domain is KAGVTQTPRYLIKTRGQQVTLSCSPISGHRSVSWYQQTPGQGLQFLFEYFSETQRNKGNFPGRFSGRQFSNSRSEMNVSTLELGDSALYLCASSLRSGDQFSGFFGPGTRLTVL.